This T cell receptor (beta chain) was recovered during a study of Tregs in tolerant kidney transplant recipients. The CDR3 is 15 amino acids. V was shortened by 4 bases and J by 9 bases, with 22 bases between the two germline ends. Germline V gives CDR1 SQVTM, CDR2 ANQGSEA. Assay: immunoSEQ multiplex PCR; the TCRdb copy retains only in-frame clones and omits some. The sample has 69,000 or so clones, roughly nine tenths seen once. The V call is TRBV29-1, the J call TRBJ2-1; perhaps TRBD2 as D (6 bases). The clonotype originates from a human donor who received a combined kidney and bone marrow transplant. The material was CD4+ T cells from blood, obtained before the transplant. The DNA for the CDR3 is TGCAGCGTTGTAACGGGCGGGATTCCGGGAAGTGAGCAGTTCTTC. Protein: CSVVTGGIPGSEQFF.